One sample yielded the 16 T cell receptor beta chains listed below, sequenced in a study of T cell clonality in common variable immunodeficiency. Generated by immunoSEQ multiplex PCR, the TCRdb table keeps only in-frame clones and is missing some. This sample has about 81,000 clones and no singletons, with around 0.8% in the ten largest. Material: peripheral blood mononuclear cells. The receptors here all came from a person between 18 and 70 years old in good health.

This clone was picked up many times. This CDR3 is CASSFYGGSTNIQYF. The part of the CDR3 DNA that was read is TGTGCCAGCAGTTTTTACGGGGGGTCCACTAACATT. The chain recombines TRBV12-3 or TRBV12-4 with TRBJ2-4, with 7 bases fitting TRBD2. The read gets to within 3 residues of the CDR3 end, and the germline J gene fills in the rest. The CDR3 contains 15 residues. Unmatched junction bases numbered 9, after V lost 3 bases and J lost 7 bases.

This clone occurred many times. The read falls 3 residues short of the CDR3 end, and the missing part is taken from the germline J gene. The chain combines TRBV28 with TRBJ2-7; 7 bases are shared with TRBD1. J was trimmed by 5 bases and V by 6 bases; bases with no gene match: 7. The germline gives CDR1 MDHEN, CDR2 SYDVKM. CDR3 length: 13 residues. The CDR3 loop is CASRGPGTDEQYF. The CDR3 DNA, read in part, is TGTGCCAGCAGGGGACCCGGGACAGACGAG.

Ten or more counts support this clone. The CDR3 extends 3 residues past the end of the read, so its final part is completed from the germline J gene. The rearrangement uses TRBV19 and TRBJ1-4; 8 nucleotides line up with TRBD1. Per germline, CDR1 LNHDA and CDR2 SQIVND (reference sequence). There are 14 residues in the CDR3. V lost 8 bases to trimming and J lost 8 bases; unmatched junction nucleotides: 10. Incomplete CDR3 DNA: TGTGCCAGTCTCCACAGGGGGTCTCAAGAAAAA. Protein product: CASLHRGSQEK. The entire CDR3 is CASLHRGSQEKLFF.

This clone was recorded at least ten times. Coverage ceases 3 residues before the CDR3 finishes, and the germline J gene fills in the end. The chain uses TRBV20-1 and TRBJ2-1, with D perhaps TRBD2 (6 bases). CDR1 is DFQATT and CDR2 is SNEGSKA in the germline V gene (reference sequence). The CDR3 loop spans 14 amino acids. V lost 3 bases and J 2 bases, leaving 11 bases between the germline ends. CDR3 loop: CSASAAGPYNEQFF. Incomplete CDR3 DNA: TGCAGTGCTAGCGCAGCGGGCCCCTACAATGAG.

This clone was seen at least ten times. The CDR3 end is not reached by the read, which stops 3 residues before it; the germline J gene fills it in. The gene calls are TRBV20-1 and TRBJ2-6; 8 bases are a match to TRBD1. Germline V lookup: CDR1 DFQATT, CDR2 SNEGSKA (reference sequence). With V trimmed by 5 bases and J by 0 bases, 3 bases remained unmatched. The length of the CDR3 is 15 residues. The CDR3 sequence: CSAWDRISGANVLTF. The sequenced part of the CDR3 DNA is TGCAGTGCTTGGGACAGGATCTCTGGGGCCAACGTC.

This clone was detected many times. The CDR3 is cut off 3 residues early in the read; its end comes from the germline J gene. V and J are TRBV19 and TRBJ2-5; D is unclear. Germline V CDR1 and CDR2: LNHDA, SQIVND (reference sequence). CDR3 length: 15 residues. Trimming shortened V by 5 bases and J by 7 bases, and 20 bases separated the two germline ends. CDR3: CASSLQVGTAGTQYF. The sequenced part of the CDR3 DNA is TGTGCCAGTAGTCTTCAAGTGGGTACGGCAGGGACC.

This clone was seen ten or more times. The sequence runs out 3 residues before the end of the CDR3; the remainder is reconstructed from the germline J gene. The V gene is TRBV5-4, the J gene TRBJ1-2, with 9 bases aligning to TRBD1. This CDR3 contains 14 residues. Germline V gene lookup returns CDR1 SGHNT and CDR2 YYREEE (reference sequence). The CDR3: CASSLVGQGKGYTF. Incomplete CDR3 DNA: TGTGCCAGCAGCTTGGTGGGACAGGGAAAAGGC. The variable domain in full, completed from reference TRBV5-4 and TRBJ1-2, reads ETGVTQSPTHLIKTRGQQVTLRCSSQSGHNTVSWYQQALGQGPQFIFQYYREEENGRGNFPPRFSGLQFPNYSSELNVNALELDDSALYLCASSLVGQGKGYTFGSGTRLTVV.

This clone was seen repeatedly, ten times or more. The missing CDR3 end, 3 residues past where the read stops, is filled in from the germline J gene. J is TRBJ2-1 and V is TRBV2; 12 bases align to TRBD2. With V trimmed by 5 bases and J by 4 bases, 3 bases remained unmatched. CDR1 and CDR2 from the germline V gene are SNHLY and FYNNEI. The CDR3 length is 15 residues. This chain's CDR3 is CASSSGTSGYNEQFF. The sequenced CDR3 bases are TGTGCCAGCAGTTCCGGGACTAGCGGGTACAATGAG.

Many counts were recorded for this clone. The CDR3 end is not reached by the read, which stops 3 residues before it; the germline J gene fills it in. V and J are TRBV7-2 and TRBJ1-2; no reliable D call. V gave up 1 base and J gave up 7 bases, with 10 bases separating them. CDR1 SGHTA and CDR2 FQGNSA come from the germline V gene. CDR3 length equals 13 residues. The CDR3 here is CASSLDRAGGYTF. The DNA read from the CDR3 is TGTGCCAGCAGCTTAGACCGGGCGGGTGGC.

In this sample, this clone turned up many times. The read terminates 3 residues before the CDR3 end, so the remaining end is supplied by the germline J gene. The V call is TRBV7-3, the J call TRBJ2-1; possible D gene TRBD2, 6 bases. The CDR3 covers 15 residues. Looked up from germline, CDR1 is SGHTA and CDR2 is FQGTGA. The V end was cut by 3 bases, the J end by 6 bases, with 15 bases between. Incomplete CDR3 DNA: TGTGCCAGCAGCTTTGGGGACTCCGGGCGCAATGAG. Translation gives CASSFGDSGRNE. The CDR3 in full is CASSFGDSGRNEQFF.

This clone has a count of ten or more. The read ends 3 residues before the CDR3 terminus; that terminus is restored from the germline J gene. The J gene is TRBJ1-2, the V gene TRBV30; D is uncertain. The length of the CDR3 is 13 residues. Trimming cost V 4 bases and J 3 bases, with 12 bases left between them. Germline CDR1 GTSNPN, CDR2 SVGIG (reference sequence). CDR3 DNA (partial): TGTGCCTGGAATCGGGGTGGGGACTATGGC. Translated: CAWNRGGDYG. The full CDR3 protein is CAWNRGGDYGYTF.

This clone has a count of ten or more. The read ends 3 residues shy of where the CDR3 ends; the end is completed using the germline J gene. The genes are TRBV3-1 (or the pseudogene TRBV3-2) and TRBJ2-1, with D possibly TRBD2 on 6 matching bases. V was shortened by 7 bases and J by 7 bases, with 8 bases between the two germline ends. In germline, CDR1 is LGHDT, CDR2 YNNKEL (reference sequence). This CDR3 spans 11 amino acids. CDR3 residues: CASTRGNEQFF. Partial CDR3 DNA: TGTGCCAGCACCCGGGGGAATGAG.

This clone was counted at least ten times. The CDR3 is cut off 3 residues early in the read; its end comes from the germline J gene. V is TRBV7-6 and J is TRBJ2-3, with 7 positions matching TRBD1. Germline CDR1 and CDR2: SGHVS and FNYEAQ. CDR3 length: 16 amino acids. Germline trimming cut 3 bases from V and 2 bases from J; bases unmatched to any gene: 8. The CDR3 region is CASSFRGPHNTDTQYF. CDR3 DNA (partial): TGTGCCAGCAGCTTTAGGGGGCCCCATAACACAGATACG.

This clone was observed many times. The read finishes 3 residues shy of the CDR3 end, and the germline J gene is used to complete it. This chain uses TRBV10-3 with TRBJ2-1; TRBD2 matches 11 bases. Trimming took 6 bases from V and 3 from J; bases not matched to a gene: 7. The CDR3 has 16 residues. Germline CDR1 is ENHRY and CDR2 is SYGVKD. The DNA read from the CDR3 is TGTGCCATCAGCGAAGGACTAGCGGGTTTCTACAATGAG. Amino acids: CAISEGLAGFYNE. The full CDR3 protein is CAISEGLAGFYNEQFF.

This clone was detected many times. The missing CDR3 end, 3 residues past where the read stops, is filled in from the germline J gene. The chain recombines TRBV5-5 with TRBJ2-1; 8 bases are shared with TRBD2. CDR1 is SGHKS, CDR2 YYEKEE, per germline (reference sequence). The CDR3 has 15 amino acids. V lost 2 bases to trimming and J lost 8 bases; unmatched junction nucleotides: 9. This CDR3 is CASSFGPSGWDEQFF. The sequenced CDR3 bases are TGTGCCAGCAGCTTCGGTCCTAGCGGGTGGGATGAG. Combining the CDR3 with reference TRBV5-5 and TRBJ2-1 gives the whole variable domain DAGVTQSPTHLIKTRGQQVTLRCSPISGHKSVSWYQQVLGQGPQFIFQYYEKEERGRGNFPDRFSARQFPNYSSELNVNALLLGDSALYLCASSFGPSGWDEQFFGPGTRLTVL.

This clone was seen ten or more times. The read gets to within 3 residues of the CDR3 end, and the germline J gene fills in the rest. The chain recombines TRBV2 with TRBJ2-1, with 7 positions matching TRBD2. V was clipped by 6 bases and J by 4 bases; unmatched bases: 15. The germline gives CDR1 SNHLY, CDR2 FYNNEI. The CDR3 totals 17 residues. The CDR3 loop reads CASSVTSVRLLYNEQFF. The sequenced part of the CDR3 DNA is TGTGCCAGCAGCGTAACTAGCGTGCGCCTCCTATACAATGAG.